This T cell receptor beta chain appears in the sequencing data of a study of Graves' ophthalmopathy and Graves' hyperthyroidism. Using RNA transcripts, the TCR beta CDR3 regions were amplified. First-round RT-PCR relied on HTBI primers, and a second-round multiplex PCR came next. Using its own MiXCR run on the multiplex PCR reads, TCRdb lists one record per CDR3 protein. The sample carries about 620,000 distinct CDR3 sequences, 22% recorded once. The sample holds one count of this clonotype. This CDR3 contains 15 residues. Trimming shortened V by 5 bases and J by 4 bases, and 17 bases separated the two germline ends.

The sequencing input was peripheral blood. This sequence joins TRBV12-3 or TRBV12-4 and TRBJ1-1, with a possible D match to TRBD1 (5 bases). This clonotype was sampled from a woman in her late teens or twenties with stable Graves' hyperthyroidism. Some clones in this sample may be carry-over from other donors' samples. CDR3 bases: TGTGCCAGCAGTCCTCACCAGCAGGGAATCACTGAAGCTTTCTTT. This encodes CASSPHQQGITEAFF.